Below, 13 T cell receptor beta chains from the same sample are listed, as sequenced in a study of cytomegalovirus exposure and HLA in healthy donors. Measured with immunoSEQ multiplex PCR; TCRdb has only the in-frame clones, and not every one. The sample records some 98,000 clones, roughly 85% being singletons. Material: PBMCs. The receptors stem from a woman in her thirties in good health and CMV-seronegative.

The chain employs TRBV11-1 and TRBJ2-1; 9 bases map to TRBD1. The V gene's germline CDR1 is SGHAT and CDR2 FQDESV (reference sequence). This CDR3 region has 19 residues. The trim removed 5 bases at V and 4 bases at J, leaving 18 bases unmatched. This chain's CDR3 is CASSPWKRKGQGPYNEQFF. Here the CDR3 DNA reads TGTGCCAGCAGCCCCTGGAAGAGGAAGGGACAGGGTCCTTACAATGAGCAGTTCTTC.

This chain joins TRBV28 and TRBJ2-4; the D gene is possibly TRBD1 (5 bases). This CDR3 region has 13 residues. Trimming took 6 bases from V and 4 from J, leaving 10 bases between them. The germline V gene has CDR1 MDHEN and CDR2 SYDVKM. The CDR3 nucleotides are TGTGCCAGCAGACAGGAATTAAAAAACATTCAGTACTTC. Its translation: CASRQELKNIQYF.

The chain links TRBV27 to TRBJ2-3; weak D call: TRBD2 (7 bases). The CDR3 sequence is 15 residues long. The ends were cut back, 3 bases at V and 3 bases at J, with 13 bases in the middle. CDR1 and CDR2 (germline): MNHEY, SMNVEV (reference sequence). CDR3 amino acids: CASSFEGGSTDTQYF. Written as DNA, the CDR3 is TGTGCCAGCAGTTTTGAGGGGGGGTCGACAGATACGCAGTATTTT.

In nucleotides, the CDR3 is TGTGCCAGCAGTCCCGACATTTGGCTGGGCCACAATGAGCAGTTCTTC. Protein product: CASSPDIWLGHNEQFF. V is TRBV27 and J is TRBJ2-1; D is undetermined. CDR3 length equals 16 residues. Germline V gene data show CDR1 as MNHEY and CDR2 as SMNVEV (reference sequence). The V end lost 5 bases, the J end lost 5 bases, and 19 bases lay between the germline ends.

The rearrangement links TRBV7-8 to TRBJ2-7, with 7 bases matching TRBD1. With V trimmed by 5 bases and J by 3 bases, 7 bases remained unmatched. CDR1 is SGHVS, CDR2 FQNEAQ, per germline. The CDR3 loop spans 14 amino acids. The CDR3 region has the DNA TGTGCCAGCAGCATGAGGGACAGCATCTACGAGCAGTACTTC. This encodes CASSMRDSIYEQYF. Variable domain in full (rest from reference TRBV7-8 and TRBJ2-7): GAGVSQSPRYKVAKRGQDVALRCDPISGHVSLFWYQQALGQGPEFLTYFQNEAQLDKSGLPSDRFFAERPEGSVSTLKIQRTQQEDSAVYLCASSMRDSIYEQYFGPGTRLTVT.

In the case of this clone: Other DNA sequences in this sample translate to the same CDR3. The rearrangement joins TRBV20-1 to TRBJ1-4; D gene uncertain. CDR1 DFQATT and CDR2 SNEGSKA come from the germline V gene (reference sequence). V was trimmed by 6 bases and J by 7 bases, leaving 9 bases between them. The CDR3 is 11 amino acids. CDR3 bases: TGCAGTGCCCCTCGGGGTGAAAAACTGTTTTTT. It codes for CSAPRGEKLFF.

V usage is TRBV29-1 and J usage is TRBJ2-5; 7 nucleotides line up with TRBD1. The V and J ends lost 7 bases and 5 bases, in that order; junction bases with no gene match: 7. CDR1 and CDR2 (germline): SQVTM, ANQGSEA. The length of the CDR3 is 12 residues. The CDR3 reads CSGGRGRETQYF. DNA of the CDR3: TGCAGCGGAGGTAGGGGGCGTGAGACCCAGTACTTC.

The J gene is TRBJ1-5, the V gene TRBV7-9, with D perhaps TRBD1 (6 bases). There are 12 residues in the CDR3. Germline V gene sequence: CDR1 SEHNR, CDR2 FQNEAQ (reference sequence). V lost 5 bases, J lost 9 bases, and 11 bases lay in between. This CDR3 is CASSGGAGPQHF. The CDR3 DNA reads TGTGCCAGCAGCGGGGGGGCGGGGCCCCAGCATTTT.

A note on this clone: The junction departs from the called germline gene at one end, perhaps through a read error. V is TRBV6-5 and J is TRBJ2-2; 13 bases line up with TRBD2. The germline V gene has CDR1 MNHEY and CDR2 SVGAGI. The CDR3 length is 14 residues. The CDR3 protein is CASSYGGTSGKLFF. CDR3 coding DNA: TGTGCCAGCAGTTACGGGGGGACTAGCGGGAAGCTGTTTTTT.

The V call is TRBV28, the J call TRBJ2-5; D is unclear. Trimming took 7 bases from V and 5 from J, leaving 8 bases between them. This CDR3 spans 11 amino acids. Germline values: CDR1 MDHEN, CDR2 SYDVKM. The chain's CDR3 is CASTQAETQYF. CDR3 in DNA: TGTGCCAGCACTCAGGCGGAGACCCAGTACTTC.

V is TRBV5-6 and J is TRBJ1-2, with TRBD1 identical over 8 bases. Germline V gene data show CDR1 as SGHDT and CDR2 as YYEEEE. Trimming at V came to 2 bases and at J to 4 bases, leaving 4 bases not matched to a gene. The CDR3 has 14 residues. CDR3 amino acids: CASSFDRGGYGYTF. CDR3 coding DNA: TGTGCCAGCAGCTTCGACAGGGGCGGCTATGGCTACACCTTC.

This chain uses TRBV19 with TRBJ1-5; 10 positions agree with TRBD1. The CDR3 sequence is 14 residues long. Per the germline V gene, CDR1 is LNHDA and CDR2 is SQIVND (reference sequence). J gave up 6 bases and V 7 bases, and 6 bases lay outside the gene matches. The CDR3 coding sequence is TGTGCCAGTAATGAGGGACAGGGGTTTCAGCCCCAGCATTTT. Translation: CASNEGQGFQPQHF.

This clone was picked up one time. The genes are TRBV5-6 and TRBJ2-3; the match to TRBD2 covers 7 bases. Germline CDR1 SGHDT, CDR2 YYEEEE. The CDR3 contains 17 residues. V gave up 7 bases and J gave up 1 base; unmatched junction bases: 15. The CDR3 loop is CASFPLGGAGGTDTQYF. The CDR3 region has the DNA TGTGCCAGCTTTCCCCTAGGAGGTGCGGGGGGCACAGATACGCAGTATTTT.